Below, 22 T cell receptor beta chains from the same sample are listed, as sequenced in a study of T cell responses to AZD1222 COVID-19 vaccine. Here immunoSEQ multiplex PCR was the method, and the copy in TCRdb shows in-frame clones only, minus some. The sample lists tens of thousands of clones, 70% to 90% occurring once. Sample: peripheral blood, taken on day 0 of AZD1222 vaccination. The receptors were sampled from an adult in good health.

This clone was seen a single time. The gene calls are TRBV3-1 (or the pseudogene TRBV3-2) and TRBJ1-5; D gene ambiguous. The V and J ends lost 1 base and 0 bases respectively, with 7 bases between them. The CDR3 is 15 residues long. CDR1 LGHDT and CDR2 YNNKEL come from the germline V gene (reference sequence). The CDR3 loop is CASSQGGNSNQPQHF. Here the CDR3 DNA reads TGTGCCAGCAGCCAAGGTGGGAATAGCAATCAGCCCCAGCATTTT.

The count of this clone is one. The chain has TRBV6-5 and TRBJ2-7, with TRBD2 matching over 9 bases. The CDR3 sequence is 15 residues long. CDR1 is MNHEY, CDR2 SVGAGI, per germline. Trimming cost V 6 bases and J 3 bases; bases outside gene matches: 9. The CDR3 is CASRGSGGGDYEQYF. The CDR3 region has the DNA TGTGCCAGCAGGGGCTCCGGCGGGGGGGACTACGAGCAGTACTTC.

V and J are TRBV5-1 and TRBJ2-3; the match to TRBD2 covers 11 bases. V trimming: 5 bases; J trimming: 2 bases; junction bases outside the gene matches: 4. This CDR3 contains 15 residues. Germline CDR1 reads SGHRS; CDR2 reads YFSETQ. The CDR3 sequence: CASRVAGGPTDTQYF. The CDR3 DNA is TGCGCCAGCAGAGTAGCGGGAGGGCCCACAGATACGCAGTATTTT.

V and J are TRBV6-5 and TRBJ2-7; 8 bases line up with TRBD1. Germline V gene data show CDR1 as MNHEY and CDR2 as SVGAGI. Trimming cost V 7 bases and J 3 bases; bases outside gene matches: 8. The CDR3 is 14 residues long. The CDR3 region is CASTHGTGYYEQYF. The CDR3 bases are TGTGCCAGCACCCACGGGACAGGATACTACGAGCAGTACTTC.

The rearrangement uses TRBV2 and TRBJ2-1; 11 nucleotides agree with TRBD2. Trimming at V came to 6 bases and at J to 3 bases, leaving 4 bases not matched to a gene. Germline V lookup: CDR1 SNHLY, CDR2 FYNNEI. This CDR3 contains 15 residues. CDR3 protein: CASRQTSGDYNEQFF. The DNA for the CDR3 is TGTGCCAGCAGGCAGACTAGCGGGGACTACAATGAGCAGTTCTTC.

V is TRBV7-8 and J is TRBJ2-1; D perhaps matches TRBD1 (8 bases). The germline gives CDR1 SGHVS, CDR2 FQNEAQ. V dropped 1 base and J dropped 6 bases, with 10 bases sitting between them. The CDR3 has 14 amino acids. The CDR3 is CASSLDRGGNEQFF. In DNA, the CDR3 is TGTGCCAGCAGCTTAGACAGGGGGGGCAATGAGCAGTTCTTC.

This chain joins TRBV6-1 and TRBJ2-3, with D possibly being TRBD2 (5 bases). Trimming pared 3 bases from V and 2 bases from J, leaving 12 bases between. Per germline, CDR1 MNHNS and CDR2 SASEGT. This CDR3 is built from 15 residues. Here the CDR3 reads CASSDRRRTTDTQYF. Here the CDR3 DNA reads TGTGCCAGCAGTGACCGACGGAGGACCACAGATACGCAGTATTTT.

This clone has more than one count but fewer than ten. The chain carries TRBV30 and TRBJ1-4, with 8 bases matching TRBD1. The CDR3 sequence is 11 residues long. V trimming: 8 bases; J trimming: 7 bases; junction bases outside the gene matches: 3. Germline loops: CDR1 GTSNPN, CDR2 SVGIG (reference sequence). The CDR3 nucleotides are TGTGCCGGACAGGGAGCTGAAAAACTGTTTTTT. Protein product: CAGQGAEKLFF.

J is TRBJ1-5 and V is TRBV15, with TRBD1 as a possible D gene (5 bases). This CDR3 is built from 15 residues. V dropped 3 bases and J dropped 3 bases, with 12 bases sitting between them. CDR1 is LNHNV, CDR2 YYDKDF, per germline (reference sequence). CDR3 in DNA: TGTGCCACCAGCAGGGGCCAGGGCCCCAATCAGCCCCAGCATTTT. Residues: CATSRGQGPNQPQHF.

The CDR3 is CASNGLSPYEQYF. CDR3 DNA: TGCGCCAGCAACGGACTGAGCCCCTACGAGCAGTACTTC. V gene TRBV5-1 combines with J gene TRBJ2-7, with D perhaps matching TRBD2 (5 bases). Trimming removed 6 bases from V and 2 bases from J, with 12 bases in between. Germline CDR1 and CDR2: SGHRS and YFSETQ. The CDR3 has 13 amino acids.

The chain is built from TRBV7-6 and TRBJ1-3; no clear D gene. The CDR3 length is 15 residues. Germline values: CDR1 SGHVS, CDR2 FNYEAQ. The V and J ends lost 4 bases and 3 bases respectively, with 13 bases between them. In DNA, the CDR3 is TGTGCCAGCAGCTCAGAAGTAGTGCGTGGAAACACCATATATTTT. This sequence encodes CASSSEVVRGNTIYF. Using reference TRBV7-6 and TRBJ1-3 for the parts outside the CDR3, the full variable domain is GAGVSQSPRYKVTKRGQDVALRCDPISGHVSLYWYRQALGQGPEFLTYFNYEAQQDKSGLPNDRFSAERPEGSISTLTIQRTEQRDSAMYRCASSSEVVRGNTIYFGEGSWLTVV.

This rearrangement joins TRBV9 to TRBJ2-5, with TRBD1 matching over 11 bases. V shed 7 bases and J 5 bases; nucleotides not matched to a gene: 4. The CDR3 runs 13 residues. CDR1 and CDR2 from the germline V gene are SGDLS and YYNGEE. The CDR3 DNA reads as TGTGCCAGCGGACAGGGGGCGGGTGAGACCCAGTACTTC. As protein: CASGQGAGETQYF.

The rearrangement uses TRBV3-1 (or the pseudogene TRBV3-2) and TRBJ2-3, with a tentative D call TRBD1 (6 bases). Germline V gene sequence: CDR1 LGHDT, CDR2 YNNKEL (reference sequence). Trimming removed 0 bases from V and 6 bases from J, with 19 bases in between. This CDR3 has 17 amino acids. In DNA, the CDR3 is TGTGCCAGCAGCCAAGATACTGACTTGGGGGCGGGTGATACGCAGTATTTT. This gives the protein CASSQDTDLGAGDTQYF.

This chain connects TRBV30 to TRBJ1-5; 10 nucleotides match TRBD1. The CDR3 length is 15 residues. Germline V gene sequence: CDR1 GTSNPN, CDR2 SVGIG (reference sequence). The trim removed 2 bases at V and 7 bases at J, leaving 8 bases unmatched. The CDR3, as DNA: TGTGCCTGGAGTACCCAGACAGGGGGCTGGCAGCCCCAGCATTTT. Its translation is CAWSTQTGGWQPQHF.

The chain couples TRBV30 to TRBJ1-2; unclear D gene. The CDR3 sequence is 15 residues long. Per germline, CDR1 GTSNPN and CDR2 SVGIG (reference sequence). Trimming took off 3 bases at V and 0 bases at J, with 14 bases between the two ends. Written as DNA, the CDR3 is TGTGCCTGGAGGGGGAATCTTGGGACTAACTATGGCTACACCTTC. It encodes CAWRGNLGTNYGYTF.

J is TRBJ2-1 and V is TRBV7-7, with D tentatively TRBD1 (6 bases). The CDR3 is 15 amino acids. The germline gives CDR1 SSHAT, CDR2 FNYEAQ (reference sequence). Trimming took off 2 bases at V and 5 bases at J, with 13 bases between the two ends. The CDR3 sequence is CASSLSSGTNNEQFF. The DNA for the CDR3 is TGTGCCAGCAGCTTATCCTCTGGGACAAACAATGAGCAGTTCTTC.

The rearrangement links TRBV14 to TRBJ2-3; weak D call: TRBD1 (5 bases). The V end lost 0 bases, the J end lost 1 base, and 8 bases lay between the germline ends. The CDR3 has 15 amino acids. CDR1 is SGHDN and CDR2 is FVKESK in the germline V gene. DNA of the CDR3: TGTGCCAGCAGCCAAGAGGCAGGGCGCACAGATACGCAGTATTTT. It translates to CASSQEAGRTDTQYF.

J is TRBJ2-1 and V is TRBV12-3 or TRBV12-4; TRBD2 agrees at 13 bases. This CDR3 region has 13 residues. Trimming took 3 bases from V and 15 from J; bases not matched to a gene: 5. CDR3 protein: CASSLGTSGMGFF. The DNA for the CDR3 is TGTGCCAGCAGTTTGGGGACTAGCGGGATGGGGTTCTTC.

The chain recombines TRBV6-5 with TRBJ1-2; tentative D call: TRBD1 (5 bases). This CDR3 has 13 residues. Trimming shortened V by 8 bases and J by 7 bases, and 17 bases separated the two germline ends. Germline CDR1 and CDR2: MNHEY and SVGAGI. The CDR3 is CASYSGFVSGYTF. Here the CDR3 DNA reads TGTGCCAGCTATTCAGGGTTTGTTTCTGGCTACACCTTC.

The rearrangement links TRBV5-6 to TRBJ1-1; D unclear. The germline CDR1 and CDR2 sequences are SGHDT and YYEEEE. V dropped 3 bases and J dropped 1 base, with 13 bases sitting between them. The CDR3 is 15 residues long. This chain's CDR3 is CASSSTRRKNTEAFF. For the CDR3, the DNA is TGTGCCAGCAGCTCAACAAGACGGAAGAACACTGAAGCTTTCTTT.

This clone was counted a few times. This chain joins TRBV24-1 and TRBJ2-1, with TRBD2 matching 11 bases. This CDR3 has 20 residues. V gave up 5 bases and J gave up 4 bases; unmatched junction bases: 18. The germline V gene has CDR1 KGHDR and CDR2 SFDVKD. Written as DNA, the CDR3 is TGTGCCACCAGTGCTCGGACTAGCGGGTTCCTAGGGGACGGATACAATGAGCAGTTCTTC. Translating it yields CATSARTSGFLGDGYNEQFF.

The chain couples TRBV19 to TRBJ2-7; the D gene is possibly TRBD2 (6 bases). The germline V gene encodes CDR1 LNHDA and CDR2 SQIVND (reference sequence). The CDR3 extends over 15 amino acids. Deletions cut 5 bases from V and 1 base from J, with 15 bases between. The CDR3 region is CASSWASGRSYEQYF. CDR3 sequence (DNA): TGTGCCAGTAGTTGGGCCAGCGGGCGGTCCTACGAGCAGTACTTC.